This T cell receptor beta chain was retrieved from a study of blood T cell repertoires in COVID-19. The V and J ends lost 8 bases and 5 bases respectively, with 12 bases between them. CDR1 MNHEY and CDR2 SVGAGI come from the germline V gene. The length of the CDR3 is 12 residues. Generated by immunoSEQ multiplex PCR, the TCRdb table keeps only in-frame clones and is missing some. The sample has approximately 200,000 clones, roughly nine tenths seen once; the top ten hold 2% to 2.5%. Sequencing was done on a sample of PBMCs or T cells enriched from blood (not recorded which). V usage is TRBV6-5 and J usage is TRBJ1-1; no clear D. The sequence was obtained from a woman in her twenties or thirties who had recovered from COVID-19. Here the CDR3 reads CASEVGRTEAFF. CDR3 in DNA: TGTGCCAGCGAAGTCGGGAGGACTGAAGCTTTCTTT.